This entry lists 31 T cell receptor beta chains sequenced from one sample in a study of blood T cells in healthy people across ages (dated by TCRdb to between 2014 and 2016). To prepare the library, 5' RACE was applied. Sequencer: Illumina HiSeq 2500. A second PCR of about 6 to 11 cycles was performed with a sample-barcoded 5' primer and a J-beta primer mix. Using fastp at Q25 and MiXCR, TCRdb reprocessed the public reads and kept productive beta chains. Every distinct CDR3 protein forms one entry, paired with its most common genes and DNA. This sample is represented by some 1.7 million distinct CDR3 sequences; about 28% of them were singletons. Over 7% of the sample is in the top ten clones. Specimen: blood. The receptors stem from a woman aged 25-40 years in good health.

The V gene is TRBV29-1, the J gene TRBJ2-3; D unresolved. V lost 2 bases, J lost 7 bases, and 13 bases lay in between. The V gene's germline CDR1 is SQVTM and CDR2 ANQGSEA. The CDR3 runs to 13 residues. This chain's CDR3 is CSVEIVPPNTQYF. CDR3 DNA sequence: TGCAGCGTTGAAATTGTCCCCCCAAATACGCAGTATTTT.

This clonotype was seen a few times. This chain connects TRBV5-1 to TRBJ2-7, with TRBD1 identical over 10 bases. The V and J ends lost 6 bases and 5 bases, in that order; junction bases with no gene match: 8. The CDR3 loop spans 14 amino acids. Germline assignment: CDR1 SGHRS and CDR2 YFSETQ. The CDR3 DNA is TGCGCCAGCACCCCCGGGACAGGGGAGGACGAGCAGTACTTC. This gives the protein CASTPGTGEDEQYF.

This clonotype was seen a handful of times. The chain links TRBV7-9 to TRBJ2-1; the match to TRBD2 covers 13 bases. The V gene's germline CDR1 is SEHNR and CDR2 FQNEAQ (reference sequence). The V and J ends lost 5 bases and 8 bases, in that order; junction bases with no gene match: 6. The CDR3 consists of 15 residues. CDR3 DNA: TGTGCCAGCAGCGGGGGACTAGCGGGATCCTATGAGCAGTTCTTC. This gives the protein CASSGGLAGSYEQFF.

A remark on this clonotype: Germline is not matched at one junction end, which may reflect a read error. The V call is TRBV20-1, the J call TRBJ2-1; 11 nucleotides line up with TRBD2. The germline V gene encodes CDR1 DFQATT and CDR2 SNEGSKA (reference sequence). The CDR3 extends over 13 amino acids. The CDR3 DNA reads as TGCAGAGCTAGCGGGGGGCTATACAATGAGCAGTTCTTC. Translating gives CRASGGLYNEQFF.

Only a few counts were recorded for this clonotype. CDR3 sequence reads: CASSLDGRLKLPQHF. The CDR3 DNA follows: TGCGCCAGCAGCTTGGATGGCCGCCTCAAATTGCCCCAGCATTTT. J is TRBJ1-5 and V is TRBV5-1; D gene uncertain. This CDR3 contains 15 residues. Trimming took off 0 bases at V and 9 bases at J, with 16 bases between the two ends. From germline, CDR1 is SGHRS and CDR2 YFSETQ.

This clonotype was counted ten times or more. The V gene is TRBV29-1, the J gene TRBJ2-7; D remains ambiguous. CDR3 length equals 14 residues. Germline V lookup: CDR1 SQVTM, CDR2 ANQGSEA. Trimming shortened V by 7 bases and J by 3 bases, and 19 bases separated the two germline ends. The CDR3 DNA follows: TGCAGCGCCTATTCCGACTCTTCCGGCTACGAGCAGTACTTC. Protein: CSAYSDSSGYEQYF.

About this clonotype itself: A read error may be the cause here, since a much bigger clone is one base away. The V call is TRBV29-1, the J call TRBJ2-4; D is perhaps TRBD1 (6 bases). The J call is uncertain, as TRBJ2-7 better fits the DNA end. Germline assignment: CDR1 SQVTM and CDR2 ANQGSEA. This CDR3 is 13 amino acids long. This CDR3 reads CGVKTQGVHEQYF. CDR3 coding DNA: TGCGGCGTTAAAACACAGGGAGTCCACGAGCAGTACTTC.

In this sample, this clonotype turned up a few times. J is TRBJ2-1 and V is TRBV5-1, with no clear D. CDR1 and CDR2 (germline): SGHRS, YFSETQ. The CDR3 runs to 14 residues. Trimming shortened V by 4 bases and J by 6 bases, and 14 bases separated the two germline ends. CDR3 coding DNA: TGCGCCAGCAGCCCCCAAGACTTACCCAATGAGCAGTTCTTC. Translated: CASSPQDLPNEQFF. Full variable domain (outside the CDR3, taken from reference TRBV5-1 and TRBJ2-1): KAGVTQTPRYLIKTRGQQVTLSCSPISGHRSVSWYQQTPGQGLQFLFEYFSETQRNKGNFPGRFSGRQFSNSRSEMNVSTLELGDSALYLCASSPQDLPNEQFFGPGTRLTVL.

The rearrangement joins TRBV5-1 to TRBJ2-5, with 13 positions matching TRBD2. Germline V gene data show CDR1 as SGHRS and CDR2 as YFSETQ. The J segment lost 2 bases and the V segment lost 4 bases, leaving 5 bases of the junction unmatched. This CDR3 comprises 16 residues. The CDR3 spells CASSAGLAGLQETQYF. CDR3 bases: TGCGCCAGCAGCGCGGGACTAGCGGGGCTTCAAGAGACCCAGTACTTC.

The chain combines TRBV10-1 with TRBJ2-3; 8 bases line up with TRBD2. V lost 3 bases to trimming and J lost 2 bases; unmatched junction nucleotides: 4. CDR3 length: 15 amino acids. The germline gives CDR1 WNHNN, CDR2 SYGVQD (reference sequence). As DNA, the CDR3 is TGCGCCAGCAGTGAAGCGGGGGACCTCACAGATACGCAGTATTTT. This encodes CASSEAGDLTDTQYF.

The chain couples TRBV5-1 to TRBJ2-1; no clear D. CDR1 SGHRS and CDR2 YFSETQ come from the germline V gene. Trimming took 4 bases from V and 3 from J, leaving 11 bases between them. The CDR3 extends over 14 amino acids. The CDR3 here is CASSGSTGYNEQFF. The DNA for the CDR3 is TGCGCCAGCAGCGGGTCCACGGGCTACAATGAGCAGTTCTTC.

This clonotype occurred many times. This chain links TRBV5-1 with TRBJ2-5; TRBD2 might be the D (6 bases). The CDR3 contains 16 residues. Trimming stripped 4 bases from V and 3 bases from J, with 19 bases between. Germline CDR1 is SGHRS and CDR2 is YFSETQ. In nucleotides, the CDR3 is TGCGCCAGCAGCCTGGGGCTTGGCGGAGGGGAAGAGACCCAGTACTTC. Its translation: CASSLGLGGGEETQYF.

The table lists this clonotype with a few counts. The V and J genes are TRBV6-1 and TRBJ2-6; D call uncertain. The CDR3 contains 17 residues. V shed 4 bases and J shed 0 bases, with 13 bases lying between them. Germline-derived CDR1 and CDR2 are MNHNS and SASEGT. CDR3 protein: CASSGGRTSSGANVLTF. The DNA of the CDR3 is TGTGCCAGCAGTGGCGGCCGTACGAGCTCTGGGGCCAACGTCCTGACTTTC.

A note on this clonotype: One end of the junction is discordant with germline, which a read error may explain. The chain is built from TRBV5-1 and TRBJ2-1; the D gene is possibly TRBD1 (7 bases). The germline CDR1 and CDR2 sequences are SGHRS and YFSETQ. This CDR3 region has 15 residues. Here the CDR3 reads CASSLAQGGNNEQFF. In DNA form, the CDR3 reads TGCGCCAGTAGCTTGGCCCAGGGGGGCAACAATGAGCAGTTCTTC. Full variable domain (outside the CDR3, taken from reference TRBV5-1 and TRBJ2-1): KAGVTQTPRYLIKTRGQQVTLSCSPISGHRSVSWYQQTPGQGLQFLFEYFSETQRNKGNFPGRFSGRQFSNSRSEMNVSTLELGDSALYLCASSLAQGGNNEQFFGPGTRLTVL.

Regarding this clonotype: At one boundary the junction diverges from the germline segment, which might be a read error. The V and J genes are TRBV20-1 and TRBJ2-4, with D possibly TRBD2 on 5 matching bases. The CDR3 loop spans 16 amino acids. Looked up from germline, CDR1 is DFQATT and CDR2 is SNEGSKA (reference sequence). CDR3 sequence: CSTRDPFGATKNIQYF. The CDR3 DNA follows: TGCAGTACTAGAGATCCATTCGGCGCTACCAAAAACATTCAGTACTTC.

This clonotype was seen only a few times. The chain joins TRBV25-1 to TRBJ2-3; 9 bases are shared with TRBD2. Trimming at V came to 2 bases and at J to 4 bases, leaving 4 bases not matched to a gene. The length of the CDR3 is 15 residues. CDR1 is MGHDK, CDR2 SYGVNS, per germline. Written as DNA, the CDR3 is TGTGCCAGCAGTGAAGGCGGGGGGGCCCCAGATACGCAGTATTTT. Amino acid sequence: CASSEGGGAPDTQYF. Supplemented by reference TRBV25-1 and TRBJ2-3, the full variable domain reads EADIYQTPRYLVIGTGKKITLECSQTMGHDKMYWYQQDPGMELHLIHYSYGVNSTEKGDLSSESTVSRIRTEHFPLTLESARPSHTSQYLCASSEGGGAPDTQYFGPGTRLTVL.

This clonotype was counted only a few times. This chain joins TRBV11-2 and TRBJ2-6; TRBD1 might be the D (6 bases). Trimming removed 1 base from V and 2 bases from J, with 15 bases in between. Germline V gene data show CDR1 as SGHAT and CDR2 as FQNNGV. CDR3 length: 18 residues. For the CDR3, the DNA is TGTGCCAGCAGCTTAGTGTATGGGGGCAGGACTGGGGCCAACGTCCTGACTTTC. Protein: CASSLVYGGRTGANVLTF. Full variable domain (missing parts from reference TRBV11-2 and TRBJ2-6): EAGVAQSPRYKIIEKRQSVAFWCNPISGHATLYWYQQILGQGPKLLIQFQNNGVVDDSQLPKDRFSAERLKGVDSTLKIQPAKLEDSAVYLCASSLVYGGRTGANVLTFGAGSRLTVL.

This clonotype was picked up a small number of times. The chain employs TRBV20-1 and TRBJ1-1; D unresolved. The V gene's germline CDR1 is DFQATT and CDR2 SNEGSKA (reference sequence). The V end was cut by 2 bases, the J end by 1 base, with 11 bases between. The CDR3 runs to 14 residues. CDR3 protein: CSARQRVKNTEAFF. The CDR3 DNA reads TGCAGTGCTAGACAGCGTGTTAAGAACACTGAAGCTTTCTTT.

This sequence joins TRBV5-1 and TRBJ1-1, with 8 bases that match TRBD1. The CDR3 has 14 amino acids. In germline, CDR1 is SGHRS, CDR2 YFSETQ. With 4 bases clipped from V and 8 bases from J, the junction kept 10 bases outside the gene matches. The chain's CDR3 is CASSNTGGSFEAFF. For the CDR3, the DNA is TGCGCCAGCAGCAACACAGGGGGGAGCTTCGAAGCTTTCTTT.

This clonotype occurred a few times. A junction boundary mismatches the germline segment, possibly from a read error. This chain uses TRBV10-3 with TRBJ1-2; 9 bases agree with TRBD1. The CDR3 length is 15 residues. Germline assignment: CDR1 ENHRY and CDR2 SYGVKD. CDR3 coding DNA: TGTACCATCAGTTCAACAGGGGGCGCGTCTGTTGGCTACACCTTC. Encoded protein: CTISSTGGASVGYTF.

With regard to this clonotype: This clone may be a read error of a much larger clone one base away. The chain has TRBV29-1 and TRBJ2-7; 8 nucleotides line up with TRBD2. The CDR3 length is 13 residues. V lost 5 bases to trimming and J lost 6 bases; unmatched junction nucleotides: 9. Germline CDR1 is SQVTM and CDR2 is ANQGSEA. DNA of the CDR3: TGCAGCGTTCGAACGCGGGGGGCGGGCGAGCAGTACTTC. Translated, it gives CSVRTRGAGEQYF.

DNA for the CDR3: TGTGCCACCGGACTCGACAGGGGTTTAAGGACTGAAGCTTTCTTT. It translates to CATGLDRGLRTEAFF. The chain is built from TRBV15 and TRBJ1-1; 8 positions agree with TRBD1. CDR1 is LNHNV and CDR2 is YYDKDF in the germline V gene (reference sequence). This CDR3 contains 15 residues. Trimming cost V 8 bases and J 5 bases; bases outside gene matches: 13.

This chain connects TRBV7-2 to TRBJ2-1; TRBD2 aligns across 10 bases. This CDR3 contains 16 residues. Germline values: CDR1 SGHTA, CDR2 FQGNSA. V gave up 0 bases and J gave up 6 bases; unmatched junction bases: 5. The CDR3 DNA is TGTGCCAGCAGCTTAGCCGGAGCGGGAGGGAGCAATGAGCAGTTCTTC. This encodes CASSLAGAGGSNEQFF.

Ten or more counts support this clonotype. The gene calls are TRBV7-8 and TRBJ2-7; 7 positions agree with TRBD1. The V and J ends lost 4 bases and 2 bases, in that order; junction bases with no gene match: 8. Germline loops: CDR1 SGHVS, CDR2 FQNEAQ. CDR3 length equals 15 residues. Here the CDR3 reads CASSSLPGGTYEQYF. The CDR3 nucleotides are TGTGCCAGCAGCTCCCTCCCAGGGGGTACCTACGAGCAGTACTTC.

The sample holds a few counts of this clonotype. The chain couples TRBV10-3 to TRBJ1-1; TRBD1 matches 7 bases. CDR3 length: 14 residues. Germline CDR1 ENHRY, CDR2 SYGVKD. With 6 bases clipped from V and 1 base from J, the junction kept 5 bases outside the gene matches. CDR3 in amino acids: CAIRKTGTNTEAFF. The CDR3 DNA is TGTGCCATCAGAAAGACAGGGACGAACACTGAAGCTTTCTTT.

This clonotype was seen a handful of times. V is TRBV7-3 and J is TRBJ1-6, with a possible D match to TRBD1 (6 bases). The V end lost 2 bases, the J end lost 6 bases, and 11 bases lay between the germline ends. This CDR3 contains 15 residues. Germline V lookup: CDR1 SGHTA, CDR2 FQGTGA. The CDR3 protein is CASSLDGQTNSPLHF. CDR3 bases: TGTGCCAGCAGCTTAGACGGACAGACTAATTCACCCCTCCACTTT. The complete variable domain, with remaining parts taken from reference TRBV7-3 and TRBJ1-6, reads GAGVSQTPSNKVTEKGKYVELRCDPISGHTALYWYRQSLGQGPEFLIYFQGTGAADDSGLPNDRFFAVRPEGSVSTLKIQRTERGDSAVYLCASSLDGQTNSPLHFGNGTRLTVT.

This clonotype was recorded once. A much larger clone differs by one base, so this may be a read error. The rearrangement uses TRBV5-1 and TRBJ2-5; D not certain. Per germline, CDR1 SGHRS and CDR2 YFSETQ. This CDR3 has 18 residues. The CDR3 region is CASSLRVWTENLQETRYF. CDR3 coding DNA: TGCGCCAGCAGCCTTAGGGTATGGACGGAGAACCTGCAAGAGACCCGGTACTTC.

This clonotype was counted only a few times. The chain couples TRBV3-1 to TRBJ1-2, with D possibly being TRBD1 (6 bases). This CDR3 is 12 amino acids long. In germline, CDR1 is LGHDT, CDR2 YNNKEL (reference sequence). The V gene lost 8 bases and the J gene lost 8 bases, with 15 bases spanning the gap. The DNA for the CDR3 is TGTGCCAGCGCCCAGGGGTTGGGCGGCTACACCTTC. Protein product: CASAQGLGGYTF.

This chain links TRBV12-5 with TRBJ2-7; maybe TRBD1 (5 bases). V was cut by 1 base and J by 0 bases, with 10 bases left in between. The CDR3 contains 15 residues. Germline values: CDR1 LGHNT, CDR2 FRNRAP. This CDR3 is CASGLADSSSYEQYF. The CDR3 DNA sequence: TGTGCTAGTGGTTTGGCCGACAGTAGCTCCTACGAGCAGTACTTC. The whole variable domain, remainder taken from reference TRBV12-5 and TRBJ2-7, is DARVTQTPRHKVTEMGQEVTMRCQPILGHNTVFWYRQTMMQGLELLAYFRNRAPLDDSGMPKDRFSAEMPDATLATLKIQPSEPRDSAVYFCASGLADSSSYEQYFGPGTRLTVT.

This chain joins TRBV5-1 and TRBJ2-1, with 8 bases that match TRBD2. This CDR3 contains 15 residues. CDR1 SGHRS and CDR2 YFSETQ come from the germline V gene. The ends lost 4 bases at V and 7 bases at J; junction bases unmatched: 10. CDR3 amino acids: CASSPSGRDPNEQFF. CDR3 DNA sequence: TGCGCCAGCAGCCCCAGCGGGAGAGATCCAAATGAGCAGTTCTTC.

This clonotype was detected a few times. V gene TRBV12-3 or TRBV12-4 combines with J gene TRBJ2-5; TRBD1 is a possible D gene (7 bases). V shed 7 bases and J shed 7 bases, with 16 bases lying between them. The CDR3 covers 13 residues. CDR3: CASTARQGGTQYF. CDR3 in DNA: TGTGCCAGCACGGCGCGACAGGGAGGGACCCAGTACTTC.